Listed here are 6 T cell receptor beta chains from one sample, sequenced in a study of T cells in Graves' hyperthyroidism and ophthalmopathy. Authors of the study amplified TCR beta CDR3 regions from RNA transcripts. An initial round of RT-PCR targeting the TCR CDR3 relied on the HTBI primer set. MiXCR, run by TCRdb on the multiplex PCR reads, gives a single entry per CDR3 protein. The table has hundreds of thousands of distinct CDR3 sequences, 35% to 45% seen once. The specimen was blood. All receptors derive from a man between 18 and 35 years old with Graves' hyperthyroidism.

The CDR3 DNA sequence: TGTGCCAGCAGCTTACTACCTCCGCAGGGAAACACCGGGGAGCTGTTTTTT. It is translated as CASSLLPPQGNTGELFF. This chain connects TRBV7-6 to TRBJ2-2; weak D call: TRBD1 (5 bases). CDR1 and CDR2 from the germline V gene are SGHVS and FNYEAQ. The germline V and J ends were trimmed by 2 bases and 2 bases, with 15 bases remaining between them. The CDR3 loop spans 17 amino acids.

The chain recombines TRBV7-8 with TRBJ1-1, with D unclear. The CDR3 is made up of 12 amino acids. Germline V gene lookup returns CDR1 SGHVS and CDR2 FQNEAQ. The germline V and J ends were trimmed by 5 bases and 4 bases, with 8 bases remaining between them. The chain's CDR3 is CASSPQSTEAFF. The CDR3 DNA reads as TGTGCCAGCAGCCCCCAGAGCACTGAAGCTTTCTTT.

Details on this clonotype: No conserved phenylalanine or tryptophan is present at the end of the CDR3, so a read error is the likely explanation. The rearrangement uses TRBV7-3 and TRBJ2-7; TRBD2 agrees at 9 bases. Germline loops: CDR1 SGHTA, CDR2 FQGTGA. The CDR3 loop spans 16 amino acids. V trimming: 3 bases; J trimming: 0 bases; junction bases outside the gene matches: 6. The CDR3 sequence is CASSLSLAGLSYEQYS. The CDR3 region has the DNA TGTGCCAGCAGCTTGTCCCTAGCGGGGCTCTCCTACGAGCAGTACTCC.

This chain links TRBV29-1 with TRBJ1-1; D perhaps matches TRBD1 (6 bases). Trimming cost V 7 bases and J 4 bases, with 16 bases left between them. The germline V gene encodes CDR1 SQVTM and CDR2 ANQGSEA. This CDR3 region has 13 residues. As DNA, the CDR3 is TGCAGCGCCACACAGGGTCTCGTCACTGAAGCTTTCTTT. It specifies CSATQGLVTEAFF. Complete variable domain (other parts from reference TRBV29-1 and TRBJ1-1): SAVISQKPSRDICQRGTSLTIQCQVDSQVTMMFWYRQQPGQSLTLIATANQGSEATYESGFVIDKFPISRPNLTFSTLTVSNMSPEDSSIYLCSATQGLVTEAFFGQGTRLTVV.

This clonotype occurred a few times. V usage is TRBV6-5 and J usage is TRBJ1-2, with D unresolved. V lost 5 bases to trimming and J lost 5 bases, with 9 bases between them. Germline values: CDR1 MNHEY, CDR2 SVGAGI. The CDR3 consists of 12 residues. The CDR3 DNA reads TGTGCCAGCAGTGAGGCCGGGTATGGCTACACCTTC. Translation gives CASSEAGYGYTF.

V and J are TRBV5-4 and TRBJ2-5, with 8 bases that match TRBD2. The V gene's germline CDR1 is SGHNT and CDR2 YYREEE (reference sequence). V trimming: 6 bases; J trimming: 0 bases; junction bases outside the gene matches: 7. The CDR3 sequence is 15 residues long. The CDR3 bases are TGTGCCAGCACCCCAGCGGGGGTCGACCAAGAGACCCAGTACTTC. This translates into CASTPAGVDQETQYF. Based on the CDR3 plus reference TRBV5-4 and TRBJ2-5, the full variable domain is ETGVTQSPTHLIKTRGQQVTLRCSSQSGHNTVSWYQQALGQGPQFIFQYYREEENGRGNFPPRFSGLQFPNYSSELNVNALELDDSALYLCASTPAGVDQETQYFGPGTRLLVL.